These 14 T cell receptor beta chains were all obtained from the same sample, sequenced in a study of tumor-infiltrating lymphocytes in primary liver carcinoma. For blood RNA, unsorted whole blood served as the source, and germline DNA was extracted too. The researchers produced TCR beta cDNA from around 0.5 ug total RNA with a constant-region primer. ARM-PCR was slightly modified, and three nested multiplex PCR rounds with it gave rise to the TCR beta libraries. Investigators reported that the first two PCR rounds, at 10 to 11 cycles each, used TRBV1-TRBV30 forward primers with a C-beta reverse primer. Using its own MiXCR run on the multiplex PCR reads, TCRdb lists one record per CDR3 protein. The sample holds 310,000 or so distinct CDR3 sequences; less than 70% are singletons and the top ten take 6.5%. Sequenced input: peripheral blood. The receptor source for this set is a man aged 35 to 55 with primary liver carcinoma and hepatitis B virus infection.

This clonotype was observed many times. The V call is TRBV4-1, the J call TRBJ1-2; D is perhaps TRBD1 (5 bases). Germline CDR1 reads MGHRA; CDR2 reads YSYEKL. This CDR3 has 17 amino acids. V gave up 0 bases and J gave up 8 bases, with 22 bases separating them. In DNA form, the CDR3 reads TGCGCCAGCAGCCAAGAGGGACTCTCAGGATCCATTTCGGGCTACACCTTC. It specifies CASSQEGLSGSISGYTF.

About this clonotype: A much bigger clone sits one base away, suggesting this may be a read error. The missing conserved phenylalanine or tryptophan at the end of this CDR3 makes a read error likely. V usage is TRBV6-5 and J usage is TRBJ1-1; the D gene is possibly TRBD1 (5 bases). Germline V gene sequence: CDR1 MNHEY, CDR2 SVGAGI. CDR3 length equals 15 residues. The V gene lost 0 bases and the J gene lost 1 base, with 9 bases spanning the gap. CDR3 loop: CASSYSKRGNTEAFS. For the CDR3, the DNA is TGTGCCAGCAGTTACTCGAAGAGGGGGAACACTGAAGCTTTCTCT.

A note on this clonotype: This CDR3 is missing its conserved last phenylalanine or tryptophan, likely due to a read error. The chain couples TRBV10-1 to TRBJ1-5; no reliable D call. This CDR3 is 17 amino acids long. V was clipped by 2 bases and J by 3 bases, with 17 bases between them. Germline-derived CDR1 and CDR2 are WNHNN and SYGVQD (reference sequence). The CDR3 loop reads CASSEPIGRHHNQPQHI. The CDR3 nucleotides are TGCGCCAGCAGTGAGCCCATTGGACGGCACCACAATCAGCCCCAGCATATT.

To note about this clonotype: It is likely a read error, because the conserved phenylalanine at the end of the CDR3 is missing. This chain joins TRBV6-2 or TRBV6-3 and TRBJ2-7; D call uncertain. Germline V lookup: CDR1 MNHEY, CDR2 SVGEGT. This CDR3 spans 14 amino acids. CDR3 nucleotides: TGTGCCACCGCCCTCCACGAGGCTACCTACGACCAGTACCTC. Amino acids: CATALHEATYDQYL.

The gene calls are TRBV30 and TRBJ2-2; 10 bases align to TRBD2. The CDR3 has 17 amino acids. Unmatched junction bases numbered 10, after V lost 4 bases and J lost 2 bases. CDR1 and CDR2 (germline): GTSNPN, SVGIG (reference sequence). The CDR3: CAWNVRTSGPNTGELFF. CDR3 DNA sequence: TGTGCCTGGAATGTACGGACTAGCGGTCCAAACACCGGGGAGCTGTTTTTT.

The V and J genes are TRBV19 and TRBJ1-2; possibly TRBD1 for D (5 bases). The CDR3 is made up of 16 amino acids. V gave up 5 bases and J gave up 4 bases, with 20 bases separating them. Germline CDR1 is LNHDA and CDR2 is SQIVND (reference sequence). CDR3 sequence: CASSSPTTRASYGYTF. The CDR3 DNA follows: TGTGCCAGTAGTTCCCCGACGACCAGGGCGAGCTATGGCTACACCTTC.

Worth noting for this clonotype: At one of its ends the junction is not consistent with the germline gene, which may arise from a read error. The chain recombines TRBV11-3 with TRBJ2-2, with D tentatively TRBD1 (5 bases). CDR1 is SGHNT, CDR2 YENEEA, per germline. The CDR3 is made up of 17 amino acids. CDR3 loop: CVSSQPGHRTNTGELFF. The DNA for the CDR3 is TGTGTCAGCAGCCAGCCCGGACACCGAACGAACACCGGGGAGCTGTTTTTT.

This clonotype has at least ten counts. The CDR3 DNA sequence: TGTGCCAGCAGACACAACTCCGGACCCAATCAGCCCCAGCATTTT. Its protein product is CASRHNSGPNQPQHF. The chain combines TRBV6-1 with TRBJ1-5; D unresolved. CDR3 length: 15 residues. V was clipped by 6 bases and J by 3 bases, with 15 bases between them. CDR1 and CDR2 (germline): MNHNS, SASEGT.

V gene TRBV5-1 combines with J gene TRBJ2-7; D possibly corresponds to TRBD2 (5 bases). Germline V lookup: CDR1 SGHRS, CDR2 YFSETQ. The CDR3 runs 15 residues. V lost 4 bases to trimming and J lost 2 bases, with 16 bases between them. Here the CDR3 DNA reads TGCGCCAGCAGCGCGACGGACGGGGTGCCCTACGAGCAGTACTTC. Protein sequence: CASSATDGVPYEQYF.

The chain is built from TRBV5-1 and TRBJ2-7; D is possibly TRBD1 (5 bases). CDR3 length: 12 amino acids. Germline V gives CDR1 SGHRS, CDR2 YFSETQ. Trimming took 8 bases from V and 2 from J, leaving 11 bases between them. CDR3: CARSETAYEQYF. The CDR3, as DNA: TGCGCCAGAAGCGAGACAGCCTACGAGCAGTACTTC.

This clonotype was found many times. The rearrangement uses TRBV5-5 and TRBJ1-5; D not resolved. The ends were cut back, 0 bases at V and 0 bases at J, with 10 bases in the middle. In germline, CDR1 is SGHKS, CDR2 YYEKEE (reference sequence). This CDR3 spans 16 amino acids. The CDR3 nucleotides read TGTGCCAGCAGCTTGGCCCGGCCCAATAGCAATCAGCCCCAGCATTTT. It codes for CASSLARPNSNQPQHF. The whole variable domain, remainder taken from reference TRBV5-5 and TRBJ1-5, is DAGVTQSPTHLIKTRGQQVTLRCSPISGHKSVSWYQQVLGQGPQFIFQYYEKEERGRGNFPDRFSARQFPNYSSELNVNALLLGDSALYLCASSLARPNSNQPQHFGDGTRLSIL.

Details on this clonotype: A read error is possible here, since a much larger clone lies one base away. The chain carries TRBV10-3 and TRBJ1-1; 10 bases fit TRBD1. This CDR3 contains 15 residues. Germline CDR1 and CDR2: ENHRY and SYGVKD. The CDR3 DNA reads TGTGCCGTCAGTGAAGGACAGGGGGAGAACACTGAAGCTTTCTTT. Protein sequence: CAVSEGQGENTEAFF.

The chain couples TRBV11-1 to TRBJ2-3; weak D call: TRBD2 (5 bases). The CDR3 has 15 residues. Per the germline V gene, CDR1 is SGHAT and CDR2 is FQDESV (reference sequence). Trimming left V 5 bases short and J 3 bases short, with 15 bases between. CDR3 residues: CASSPSGAETDTQYF. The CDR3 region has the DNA TGTGCCAGCAGCCCAAGCGGCGCCGAGACAGATACGCAGTATTTT.

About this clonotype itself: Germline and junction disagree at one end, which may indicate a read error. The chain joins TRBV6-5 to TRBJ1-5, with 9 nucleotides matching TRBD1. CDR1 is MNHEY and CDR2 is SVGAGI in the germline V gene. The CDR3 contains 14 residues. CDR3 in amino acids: CASSWDRDDRPRHF. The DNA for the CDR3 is TGTGCCAGCAGCTGGGACAGGGACGATCGGCCCCGGCATTTT.